What follows are 30 T cell receptor beta chains derived from one specimen sequenced in a study of spatial heterogeneity in lung cancer. TCRdb independently ran MiXCR on the 5' RACE reads; one entry per CDR3 protein. Found here are over 3,500 distinct CDR3 sequences, 7.5% to 9% of them singletons; the top ten hold approximately 7%. Time point defined: sample taken at primary tumor resection. Sample: normal lung tissue next to the tumor, taken at surgery. The receptor source for this set is a female donor with early-stage non-small cell lung cancer.

This clonotype appeared a few times. V usage is TRBV19 and J usage is TRBJ2-1, with TRBD1 matching over 7 bases. The germline V gene encodes CDR1 LNHDA and CDR2 SQIVND (reference sequence). This CDR3 spans 15 amino acids. J gave up 2 bases and V 7 bases, and 8 bases lay outside the gene matches. CDR3 sequence reads: CASTPPGQPYNEQFF. CDR3 DNA sequence: TGTGCCAGTACCCCTCCGGGACAGCCCTACAATGAGCAGTTCTTC.

This chain links TRBV19 with TRBJ1-2, with a possible D match to TRBD1 (5 bases). Germline lookup yields CDR1 LNHDA and CDR2 SQIVND (reference sequence). Trimming took off 8 bases at V and 5 bases at J, with 15 bases between the two ends. The CDR3 length is 13 residues. Written as DNA, the CDR3 is TGTGCCAGTCGAAGGGACGGGGGATATGGCTACACCTTC. Its protein is CASRRDGGYGYTF.

This clonotype was observed at least ten times. The chain employs TRBV7-9 and TRBJ2-7; 7 nucleotides agree with TRBD2. With V trimmed by 5 bases and J by 3 bases, 10 bases remained unmatched. The CDR3 is 15 residues long. CDR1 and CDR2 from the germline V gene are SEHNR and FQNEAQ (reference sequence). The CDR3 DNA reads TGTGCCAGCAGCCCTCAGCCAACGGGGGGCTACGAGCAGTACTTC. Residues: CASSPQPTGGYEQYF.

This clonotype was counted ten times or more. The J gene is TRBJ2-1, the V gene TRBV5-6; D remains unclear. The CDR3 has 16 amino acids. The V and J ends lost 0 bases and 0 bases respectively, with 10 bases between them. The germline CDR1 and CDR2 sequences are SGHDT and YYEEEE. CDR3 bases: TGTGCCAGCAGCTTGGCCGAAGCGTCCTCCTACAATGAGCAGTTCTTC. Its protein is CASSLAEASSYNEQFF.

This clonotype is medium-sized within its sample. J is TRBJ2-7 and V is TRBV6-5; a possible D gene is TRBD2 (6 bases). The CDR3 loop spans 12 amino acids. Germline CDR1 is MNHEY and CDR2 is SVGAGI. Trimming pared 6 bases from V and 6 bases from J, leaving 12 bases between. CDR3 loop: CASSTPGGEQYF. The CDR3 DNA follows: TGTGCCAGCAGCACCCCCGGGGGCGAGCAGTACTTC.

This clonotype is categorized as medium-sized. The V call is TRBV29-1, the J call TRBJ1-5, with unresolved D. Germline assignment: CDR1 SQVTM and CDR2 ANQGSEA. Trimming shortened V by 4 bases and J by 4 bases, and 32 bases separated the two germline ends. The CDR3 sequence is 20 residues long. The CDR3: CSVGLNGFRLCTLGNQPQHF. CDR3 DNA sequence: TGCAGCGTTGGCTTGAATGGGTTTCGTCTTTGTACCTTGGGTAATCAGCCCCAGCATTTT. The variable domain in full, completed from reference TRBV29-1 and TRBJ1-5, reads SAVISQKPSRDICQRGTSLTIQCQVDSQVTMMFWYRQQPGQSLTLIATANQGSEATYESGFVIDKFPISRPNLTFSTLTVSNMSPEDSSIYLCSVGLNGFRLCTLGNQPQHFGDGTRLSIL.

This clonotype is termed medium-sized (0.01 to 0.1%). Germline is not matched at one junction end, which may reflect a read error. The chain combines TRBV2 with TRBJ1-2; D perhaps matches TRBD1 (6 bases). The CDR3 has 13 residues. Germline V gives CDR1 SNHLY, CDR2 FYNNEI. CDR3 nucleotide sequence: TGTGCCGGCAGTGCCGGGGGGGCCTATGGCTACACCTTC. Residues: CAGSAGGAYGYTF.

This clonotype was recorded at least ten times. The V and J genes are TRBV10-2 and TRBJ1-6; D not certain. V dropped 2 bases and J dropped 7 bases, with 9 bases sitting between them. Germline V gene sequence: CDR1 WSHSY, CDR2 SAAADI. This CDR3 contains 14 residues. The CDR3, as DNA: TGCGCCAGCAGTGAGCTCCGTTCCAATTCACCCCTCCACTTT. This sequence encodes CASSELRSNSPLHF.

By frequency in the sample, this clonotype is medium-sized. The genes are TRBV10-3 and TRBJ1-2, with 7 positions matching TRBD1. The CDR3 has 12 residues. Trimming cost V 6 bases and J 6 bases; bases outside gene matches: 4. Germline CDR1 reads ENHRY; CDR2 reads SYGVKD. CDR3 in amino acids: CAIRSDRDGYTF. CDR3 nucleotides: TGTGCCATCAGGTCAGACAGGGATGGCTACACCTTC.

This clonotype was seen repeatedly, ten times or more. The chain couples TRBV20-1 to TRBJ2-7, with 13 bases that match TRBD2. CDR1 and CDR2 (germline): DFQATT, SNEGSKA (reference sequence). This CDR3 has 17 amino acids. V lost 1 base and J lost 0; bases outside the gene matches: 6. The CDR3 DNA reads TGCAGTGCTAGAGGGGGACTAGCGGGGACTAGCTCCTACGAGCAGTACTTC. The encoded protein is CSARGGLAGTSSYEQYF.

By sample fraction, this clonotype is medium-sized. V usage is TRBV7-9 and J usage is TRBJ2-7, with D perhaps TRBD1 (6 bases). Per germline, CDR1 SEHNR and CDR2 FQNEAQ (reference sequence). The CDR3 is made up of 15 amino acids. Trimming took off 1 base at V and 2 bases at J, with 12 bases between the two ends. In DNA form, the CDR3 reads TGTGCCAGCAGCTTAGACGGGACATTGGCCTACGAGCAGTACTTC. Translation gives CASSLDGTLAYEQYF.

This clonotype has only a few counts. The chain couples TRBV12-5 to TRBJ2-5; D possibly corresponds to TRBD2 (5 bases). Germline CDR1 is LGHNT and CDR2 is FRNRAP. The CDR3 is 14 residues long. Trimming shortened V by 1 base and J by 3 bases, and 9 bases separated the two germline ends. The chain's CDR3 is CASGLGTAEETQYF. The CDR3 nucleotides are TGTGCTAGTGGTTTGGGGACTGCGGAAGAGACCCAGTACTTC.

This clonotype is medium-sized within its sample. The chain uses TRBV7-2 and TRBJ1-3; no clear D gene. The ends were cut back, 5 bases at V and 0 bases at J, with 11 bases in the middle. Germline values: CDR1 SGHTA, CDR2 FQGNSA. This CDR3 contains 15 residues. CDR3 protein: CASSPGRFSGNTIYF. The CDR3 bases are TGTGCCAGCAGCCCTGGACGGTTCTCTGGAAACACCATATATTTT.

About this clonotype itself: Since a much larger clone is just one base distant, this may be a read error. The rearrangement uses TRBV7-9 and TRBJ2-2, with a weak D call TRBD2 (5 bases). CDR3 length: 13 residues. CDR1 and CDR2 from the germline V gene are SEHNR and FQNEAQ (reference sequence). In nucleotides, the CDR3 is TGTGCCAGCAGCTTAACCGGCACCGGGGAGCGGTTTTTT. Translation: CASSLTGTGERFF.

This clonotype ranks as medium-sized. V usage is TRBV5-8 and J usage is TRBJ2-3; 10 bases agree with TRBD2. This CDR3 spans 15 amino acids. CDR1 SGHTS and CDR2 YDEGEE come from the germline V gene. With 2 bases clipped from V and 3 bases from J, the junction kept 3 bases outside the gene matches. In nucleotides, the CDR3 is TGTGCCAGCAGCTTTACTAGCGGGGCTACAGATACGCAGTATTTT. As protein: CASSFTSGATDTQYF.

This clonotype occurred many times. The chain is built from TRBV29-1 and TRBJ1-4, with 7 nucleotides matching TRBD1. Losses at the gene ends were 5 bases for V and 7 bases for J; bases not matched to a gene: 10. The CDR3 loop spans 14 amino acids. Germline V gene sequence: CDR1 SQVTM, CDR2 ANQGSEA. In DNA, the CDR3 is TGCAGCGTTCGAAGGGGGCGCGAAAGTGAAAAACTGTTTTTT. Translation: CSVRRGRESEKLFF. The full variable domain, rest sourced from reference TRBV29-1 and TRBJ1-4, is SAVISQKPSRDICQRGTSLTIQCQVDSQVTMMFWYRQQPGQSLTLIATANQGSEATYESGFVIDKFPISRPNLTFSTLTVSNMSPEDSSIYLCSVRRGRESEKLFFGSGTQLSVL.

The chain combines TRBV27 with TRBJ2-3, with D unresolved. Trimming cost V 5 bases and J 2 bases, with 8 bases left between them. The CDR3 is 13 amino acids. Germline V gives CDR1 MNHEY, CDR2 SMNVEV (reference sequence). CDR3 loop: CASSSVNTDTQYF. CDR3 DNA sequence: TGTGCCAGCAGTAGTGTTAACACAGATACGCAGTATTTT.

This clonotype was recorded many times. The junction differs from germline at one of its ends, possibly a read error. The chain is built from TRBV6-6 and TRBJ2-3; 9 positions agree with TRBD2. This CDR3 is 15 amino acids long. Germline V gene data show CDR1 as MNHNY and CDR2 as SVGAGI (reference sequence). CDR3 sequence (DNA): TGTGCCAGCCGGTCACCGACTAGCGGTCGAGGGGATACGCATTTT. Translating gives CASRSPTSGRGDTHF.

In its sample, this clonotype ranks as medium-sized (0.01 to 0.1%). The genes are TRBV6-2 or TRBV6-3 and TRBJ1-4; D might be TRBD1 (5 bases). The germline V gene has CDR1 MNHEY and CDR2 SVGEGT. V was pared by 2 bases and J by 5 bases, with 9 bases between. This CDR3 is built from 14 residues. The CDR3 region has the DNA TGTGCCAGCAGTTACCTGACAGAGAATGAAAAACTGTTTTTT. It is translated as CASSYLTENEKLFF.

There are a few counts of this clonotype. J is TRBJ2-1 and V is TRBV20-1, with 11 bases lining up with TRBD2. Germline lookup yields CDR1 DFQATT and CDR2 SNEGSKA (reference sequence). Trimming took 0 bases from V and 8 from J; bases not matched to a gene: 9. CDR3 length equals 16 residues. The CDR3 sequence: CSARDRGLAELDEQFF. The DNA for the CDR3 is TGCAGTGCTAGAGATAGGGGACTAGCGGAATTGGATGAGCAGTTCTTC.

This clonotype turned up a few times. The rearrangement uses TRBV5-6 and TRBJ2-7; D is perhaps TRBD2 (5 bases). This CDR3 region has 15 residues. Trimming cost V 1 base and J 4 bases, with 15 bases left between them. CDR1 is SGHDT and CDR2 is YYEEEE in the germline V gene. CDR3 nucleotides: TGTGCCAGCAGCTTGCCGGGATTGTTGCGGTACGAGCAGTACTTC. Protein: CASSLPGLLRYEQYF.

The chain's CDR3 is CASSSTGDYEQYF. DNA for the CDR3: TGTGCCAGCAGCTCCACAGGGGACTACGAGCAGTACTTC. The rearrangement joins TRBV7-3 to TRBJ2-7; TRBD1 matches 7 bases. This CDR3 is 13 amino acids long. V shed 4 bases and J 3 bases; nucleotides not matched to a gene: 3. CDR1 is SGHTA and CDR2 is FQGTGA in the germline V gene.

This clonotype counts as medium-sized. At one end, the junction sequence differs from germline, possibly due to a read error. The rearrangement uses TRBV11-2 and TRBJ1-2; D gene unclear. This CDR3 has 14 residues. In germline, CDR1 is SGHAT, CDR2 FQNNGV. CDR3 sequence reads: CARSFDVTALGYTF. The CDR3 bases are TGTGCCAGAAGCTTCGACGTGACGGCTCTTGGCTACACCTTC. The full variable domain, rest sourced from reference TRBV11-2 and TRBJ1-2, is EAGVAQSPRYKIIEKRQSVAFWCNPISGHATLYWYQQILGQGPKLLIQFQNNGVVDDSQLPKDRFSAERLKGVDSTLKIQPAKLEDSAVYLCARSFDVTALGYTFGSGTRLTVV.

The chain couples TRBV11-2 to TRBJ1-6; no clear D. V dropped 5 bases and J dropped 5 bases, with 13 bases sitting between them. The CDR3 is 15 residues long. The germline V gene encodes CDR1 SGHAT and CDR2 FQNNGV. The CDR3 loop is CASSQGLPHNSPLHF. In DNA, the CDR3 is TGTGCCAGCAGCCAAGGCCTGCCCCATAATTCACCCCTCCACTTT.

This chain uses TRBV6-5 with TRBJ2-1, with a weak D call TRBD1 (5 bases). The germline V and J ends were trimmed by 7 bases and 9 bases, with 16 bases remaining between them. This CDR3 is built from 13 residues. Germline lookup yields CDR1 MNHEY and CDR2 SVGAGI. CDR3 sequence reads: CASTLRGVGEQFF. The CDR3 coding sequence is TGTGCCAGCACCCTAAGGGGTGTCGGTGAGCAGTTCTTC.

J is TRBJ1-6 and V is TRBV6-5; D uncertain. The CDR3 is 15 residues long. V lost 0 bases to trimming and J lost 6 bases, with 9 bases between them. Germline V gene data show CDR1 as MNHEY and CDR2 as SVGAGI. The CDR3 sequence is CASSYSLGGNSPLHF. DNA for the CDR3: TGTGCCAGCAGTTACTCCTTGGGCGGTAATTCACCCCTCCACTTT.

By frequency in the sample, this clonotype is medium-sized (0.01 to 0.1%). This rearrangement joins TRBV5-1 to TRBJ1-1, with D hard to call. V lost 5 bases to trimming and J lost 2 bases, with 10 bases between them. This CDR3 has 13 amino acids. CDR1 and CDR2 from the germline V gene are SGHRS and YFSETQ. Here the CDR3 reads CASRIGGNTEAFF. In DNA, the CDR3 is TGCGCCAGCAGAATAGGAGGAAACACTGAAGCTTTCTTT.

V gene TRBV4-2 combines with J gene TRBJ2-5, with D perhaps given as TRBD1 or TRBD2 (6 bases each). The germline gives CDR1 LGHNA, CDR2 YNFKEQ. Trimming stripped 5 bases from V and 7 bases from J, with 11 bases between. The CDR3 sequence is 12 residues long. As DNA, the CDR3 is TGTGCCAGCAGCAACGAGGGGGGGACCCAGTACTTC. It is translated as CASSNEGGTQYF.

The CDR3 protein is CASSTWTSGRIGGTDTQYF. The CDR3 DNA reads TGTGCCAGCAGCACCTGGACTAGCGGGAGGATCGGAGGTACAGATACGCAGTATTTT. This chain joins TRBV7-8 and TRBJ2-3; 14 bases match TRBD2. This CDR3 spans 19 amino acids. From germline, CDR1 is SGHVS and CDR2 FQNEAQ. The V segment lost 5 bases and the J segment 3 bases; nucleotides outside the gene matches: 13. The full variable domain, in which reference TRBV7-8 and TRBJ2-3 provide the parts outside the CDR3, is GAGVSQSPRYKVAKRGQDVALRCDPISGHVSLFWYQQALGQGPEFLTYFQNEAQLDKSGLPSDRFFAERPEGSVSTLKIQRTQQEDSAVYLCASSTWTSGRIGGTDTQYFGPGTRLTVL.

Relative to its sample, this clonotype is medium-sized (0.01 to 0.1%). This chain uses TRBV7-2 with TRBJ2-6; no clear D gene. Trimming left V 4 bases short and J 2 bases short, with 6 bases between. Per the germline V gene, CDR1 is SGHTA and CDR2 is FQGNSA. The CDR3 length is 14 residues. The CDR3 spells CASSSWAGANVLTF. The CDR3 DNA is TGTGCCAGCAGCTCCTGGGCTGGGGCCAACGTCCTGACTTTC.